A selection of T cell receptor beta chains follows, all from one sample in a study of cytomegalovirus exposure and HLA in healthy donors. Repertoires were generated with immunoSEQ multiplex PCR, while TCRdb's copy carries only in-frame clones and drops some. The table lists about 110,000 clones, more than 60% of them singletons. Input material: PBMCs. These TCRs come from a female donor in good health and CMV-seropositive. Both conserved end residues are part of each CDR3. D genes are given only for firm matches. Some rows mark clone size as missing; the rest say once, few, many or name a class of expanded clone.

j_call d_call v_call clone_size cdr3_length cdr3_aa cdr3_nt
TRBJ2-2 TRBD1 TRBV6-1 - 15 CASTNRGLNTGELFF TGTGCCAGCACCAACAGGGGCTTGAACACCGGGGAGCTGTTTTTT
TRBJ1-3 TRBD1 TRBV30 - 15 CAWSWDRVNGNTIYF TGTGCCTGGAGCTGGGACAGGGTGAATGGAAACACCATATATTTT
TRBJ2-1 - TRBV7-2 - 17 CASSPRPLKSSYNEQFF TGTGCCAGCAGCCCCAGGCCCCTCAAAAGCTCCTACAATGAGCAGTTCTTC
TRBJ2-4 TRBD2 TRBV19 - 15 CASSGLAGAKNIQYF TGTGCCAGTAGTGGGCTAGCGGGAGCCAAAAACATTCAGTACTTC
TRBJ2-1 - TRBV7-6 - 12 CASSSYSNEQFF TGTGCCAGCAGCTCCTACTCCAATGAGCAGTTCTTC
TRBJ1-1 - TRBV19 - 14 CASTSWGGNTEAFF TGTGCCAGTACCTCCTGGGGGGGGAACACTGAAGCTTTCTTT
TRBJ2-5 TRBD2 TRBV5-5 few 17 CASSLPSGGSFQETQYF TGTGCCAGCAGCTTACCCTCGGGGGGGTCCTTCCAAGAGACCCAGTACTTC
TRBJ2-5 - TRBV2 - 14 CASVEGGVLGTQYF TGTGCCAGCGTCGAGGGGGGGGTCCTAGGGACCCAGTACTTC
TRBJ1-2 - TRBV5-6 - 11 CASSSLYGYTF TGTGCCAGCAGTTCCTTATATGGCTACACCTTC
TRBJ1-2 - TRBV28 - 16 CASITAGAEFNYGYTF TGTGCCAGCATCACCGCCGGAGCGGAGTTTAACTATGGCTACACCTTC
TRBJ2-7 TRBD1 TRBV19 - 16 CASSIDFGTGAYEQYF TGTGCCAGTAGTATAGATTTTGGGACAGGGGCCTACGAGCAGTACTTC
TRBJ2-7 - TRBV28 - 14 CASRGTGRGNEQYF TGTGCCAGCAGGGGGACTGGCCGAGGGAACGAGCAGTACTTC
TRBJ2-7 TRBD1 TRBV18 - 15 CASSDGTGGTYEQYF TGTGCCAGCTCAGACGGGACAGGGGGAACCTACGAGCAGTACTTC